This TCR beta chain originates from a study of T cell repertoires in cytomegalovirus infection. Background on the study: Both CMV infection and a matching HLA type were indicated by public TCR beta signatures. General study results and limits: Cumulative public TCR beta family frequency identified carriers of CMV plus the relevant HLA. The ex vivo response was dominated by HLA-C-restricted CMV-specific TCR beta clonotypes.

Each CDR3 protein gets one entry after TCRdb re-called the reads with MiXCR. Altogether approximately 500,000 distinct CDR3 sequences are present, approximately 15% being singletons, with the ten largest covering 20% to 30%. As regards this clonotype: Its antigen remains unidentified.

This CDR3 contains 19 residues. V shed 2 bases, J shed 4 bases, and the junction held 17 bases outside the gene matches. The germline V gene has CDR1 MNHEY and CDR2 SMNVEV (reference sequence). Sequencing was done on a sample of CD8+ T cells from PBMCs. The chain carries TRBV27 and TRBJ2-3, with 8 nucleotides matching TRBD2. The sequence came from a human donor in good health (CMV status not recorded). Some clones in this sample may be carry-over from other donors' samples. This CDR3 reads CASSLNPGGSGSFADTQYF. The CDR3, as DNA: TGTGCCAGCAGTTTAAATCCCGGGGGAAGCGGGAGCTTCGCAGATACGCAGTATTTT.